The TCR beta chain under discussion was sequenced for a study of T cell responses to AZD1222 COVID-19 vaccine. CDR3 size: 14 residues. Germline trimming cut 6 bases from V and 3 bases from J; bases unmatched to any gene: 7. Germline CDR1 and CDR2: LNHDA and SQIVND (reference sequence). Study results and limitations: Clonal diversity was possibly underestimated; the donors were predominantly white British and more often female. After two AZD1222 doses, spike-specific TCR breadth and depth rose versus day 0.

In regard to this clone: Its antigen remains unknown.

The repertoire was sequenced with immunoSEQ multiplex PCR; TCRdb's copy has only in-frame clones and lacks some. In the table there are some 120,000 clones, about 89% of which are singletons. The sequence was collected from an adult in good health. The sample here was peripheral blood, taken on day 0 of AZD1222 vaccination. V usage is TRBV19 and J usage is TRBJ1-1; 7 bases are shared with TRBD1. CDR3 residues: CASSLQGSDTEAFF. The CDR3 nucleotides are TGTGCCAGTAGCTTACAGGGGTCTGACACTGAAGCTTTCTTT. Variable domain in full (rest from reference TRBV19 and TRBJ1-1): DGGITQSPKYLFRKEGQNVTLSCEQNLNHDAMYWYRQDPGQGLRLIYYSQIVNDFQKGDIAEGYSVSREKKESFPLTVTSAQKNPTAFYLCASSLQGSDTEAFFGQGTRLTVV.